The 25 T cell receptor beta chains below all came from one sample that was sequenced in a study of CD8+ T cells in alopecia areata. Extraction of RNA preceded its reverse transcription into cDNA, which served as the sequencing template. Assay used: immunoSEQ multiplex PCR; TCRdb lists only in-frame clones, some missing. The sample lists over 90,000 clones; around 50% were seen once. Sequencing was done on a sample of CD4+ T cells sorted from blood. All receptors derive from a human donor in good health.

The V gene is TRBV7-2, the J gene TRBJ2-5, with 11 bases fitting TRBD2. V lost 2 bases and J lost 1; bases outside the gene matches: 3. Looked up from germline, CDR1 is SGHTA and CDR2 is FQGNSA. This CDR3 comprises 16 residues. The CDR3 DNA reads TGTGCCAGCAGCTTACTAGCGGGAGGACCCCAAGAGACCCAGTACTTC. This codes for CASSLLAGGPQETQYF.

This chain links TRBV7-2 with TRBJ2-7; no definite D call. The V and J ends lost 5 bases and 2 bases respectively, with 13 bases between them. Germline V gives CDR1 SGHTA, CDR2 FQGNSA. This CDR3 has 14 amino acids. CDR3 in amino acids: CASSAFSEAYEQYF. In nucleotides, the CDR3 is TGTGCCAGCAGCGCCTTTTCAGAGGCCTACGAGCAGTACTTC.

This clone turned up a few times. V gene TRBV7-2 combines with J gene TRBJ1-6; unclear D gene. CDR3 length: 15 residues. Trimming pared 6 bases from V and 0 bases from J, leaving 9 bases between. The germline gives CDR1 SGHTA, CDR2 FQGNSA. CDR3 amino acids: CASRLWVSYNSPLHF. CDR3 coding DNA: TGTGCCAGCAGACTCTGGGTCTCCTATAATTCACCCCTCCACTTT. The whole variable domain, remainder taken from reference TRBV7-2 and TRBJ1-6, is GAGVSQSPSNKVTEKGKDVELRCDPISGHTALYWYRQSLGQGLEFLIYFQGNSAPDKSGLPSDRFSAERTGGSVSTLTIQRTQQEDSAVYLCASRLWVSYNSPLHFGNGTRLTVT.

This clone was recorded many times. V and J are TRBV7-9 and TRBJ1-5; D gene uncertain. The CDR3 loop spans 13 amino acids. Germline CDR1 and CDR2: SEHNR and FQNEAQ (reference sequence). Trimming left V 5 bases short and J 4 bases short, with 9 bases between. The CDR3 reads CASSVNWNQPQHF. Written as DNA, the CDR3 is TGTGCCAGCAGCGTAAACTGGAATCAGCCCCAGCATTTT.

This clone showed up just a few times. The rearrangement uses TRBV5-1 and TRBJ1-4, with D maybe TRBD1 (6 bases). V lost 5 bases, J lost 3 bases, and 11 bases lay in between. Germline assignment: CDR1 SGHRS and CDR2 YFSETQ. The CDR3 spans 14 residues. The CDR3 reads CASRIQGSNEKLFF. In DNA, the CDR3 is TGCGCCAGCAGAATACAGGGATCTAATGAAAAACTGTTTTTT.

The rearrangement joins TRBV7-2 to TRBJ2-6; no definite D call. This CDR3 comprises 15 residues. V lost 4 bases to trimming and J lost 2 bases, with 9 bases between them. Germline V CDR1 and CDR2: SGHTA, FQGNSA. The CDR3 loop reads CASSSLFPGANVLTF. CDR3 bases: TGTGCCAGCAGCTCCCTTTTCCCTGGGGCCAACGTCCTGACTTTC.

The V gene is TRBV20-1, the J gene TRBJ1-1, with D possibly matching TRBD1 (5 bases). V lost 5 bases to trimming and J lost 7 bases, with 11 bases between them. Germline V gene lookup returns CDR1 DFQATT and CDR2 SNEGSKA (reference sequence). The CDR3 runs to 11 residues. The CDR3 bases are TGCAGTGCTGGGGTTAGGGGTGAAGCTTTCTTT. Translated: CSAGVRGEAFF.

There are a few counts of this clone. The chain employs TRBV30 and TRBJ2-5; 8 nucleotides match TRBD1. Germline CDR1 reads GTSNPN; CDR2 reads SVGIG (reference sequence). V lost 1 base to trimming and J lost 5 bases; unmatched junction nucleotides: 3. The CDR3 loop spans 13 amino acids. In nucleotides, the CDR3 is TGTGCCTGGAGTGGGGACAGGAGGGAGACCCAGTACTTC. Translating gives CAWSGDRRETQYF. The full variable domain, in which reference TRBV30 and TRBJ2-5 provide the parts outside the CDR3, is SQTIHQWPATLVQPVGSPLSLECTVEGTSNPNLYWYRQAAGRGLQLLFYSVGIGQISSEVPQNLSASRPQDRQFILSSKKLLLSDSGFYLCAWSGDRRETQYFGPGTRLLVL.

The V and J genes are TRBV7-8 and TRBJ2-1, with 9 bases aligning to TRBD1. The CDR3 spans 16 residues. J gave up 3 bases and V 5 bases, and 8 bases lay outside the gene matches. In germline, CDR1 is SGHVS, CDR2 FQNEAQ. The CDR3 here is CASSQFTGGVYNEQFF. The DNA of the CDR3 is TGTGCCAGCAGCCAATTTACAGGGGGCGTCTACAATGAGCAGTTCTTC.

The chain joins TRBV30 to TRBJ2-5; tentatively, D is TRBD1 (5 bases). Germline assignment: CDR1 GTSNPN and CDR2 SVGIG (reference sequence). This CDR3 has 12 residues. V lost 0 bases to trimming and J lost 7 bases, with 9 bases between them. CDR3: CAWSVTGGTQYF. In DNA, the CDR3 is TGTGCCTGGAGTGTAACAGGCGGGACCCAGTACTTC.

This clone appeared a single time. The chain links TRBV29-1 to TRBJ1-1, with D perhaps TRBD1 (6 bases). The CDR3 is 16 residues long. Trimming removed 4 bases at V and 0 bases at J, with 18 bases between. In germline, CDR1 is SQVTM, CDR2 ANQGSEA. The CDR3 DNA reads TGCAGCGTTGGCGGACTTCCGGGACACCTGAACACTGAAGCTTTCTTT. Translating gives CSVGGLPGHLNTEAFF.

A few counts support this clone. V gene TRBV4-2 combines with J gene TRBJ2-7; TRBD2 agrees at 9 bases. CDR3 size: 15 residues. Germline V gene data show CDR1 as LGHNA and CDR2 as YNFKEQ. After removal of 3 bases from V and 4 bases from J, the junction contained 7 bases not matched to a gene. CDR3 residues: CASSHQLGLAYEQYF. As DNA, the CDR3 is TGTGCCAGCAGCCATCAACTGGGACTAGCTTACGAGCAGTACTTC.

The rearrangement uses TRBV7-2 and TRBJ2-3; D gene uncertain. Trimming took off 5 bases at V and 6 bases at J, with 9 bases between the two ends. The CDR3 covers 12 residues. The germline gives CDR1 SGHTA, CDR2 FQGNSA. CDR3 in amino acids: CASSPSGDTQYF. CDR3 coding DNA: TGTGCCAGCAGCCCATCCGGGGATACGCAGTATTTT.

This sequence joins TRBV18 and TRBJ1-1; maybe TRBD1 (6 bases). This CDR3 is 13 amino acids long. V dropped 5 bases and J dropped 1 base, with 8 bases sitting between them. Germline V gene sequence: CDR1 KGHSH, CDR2 LQKENI. CDR3 coding DNA: TGTGCCAGCTCAGGGGGCGCGAACACTGAAGCTTTCTTT. It translates to CASSGGANTEAFF.

The rearrangement joins TRBV29-1 to TRBJ1-2; weak D call: TRBD1 (5 bases). The CDR3 spans 13 residues. Trimming left V 6 bases short and J 8 bases short, with 19 bases between. Germline-derived CDR1 and CDR2 are SQVTM and ANQGSEA. The CDR3 loop reads CSVPPRDPGGYTF. The CDR3 bases are TGCAGCGTGCCTCCCCGGGACCCGGGAGGCTACACCTTC.

This chain joins TRBV19 and TRBJ2-5, with 7 positions matching TRBD1. Germline V lookup: CDR1 LNHDA, CDR2 SQIVND (reference sequence). The ends lost 7 bases at V and 5 bases at J; junction bases unmatched: 10. The CDR3 has 14 amino acids. The CDR3 coding sequence is TGTGCCAGTACCCCAAGTTGGGACAGTGAGACCCAGTACTTC. Protein product: CASTPSWDSETQYF. Variable domain in full (rest from reference TRBV19 and TRBJ2-5): DGGITQSPKYLFRKEGQNVTLSCEQNLNHDAMYWYRQDPGQGLRLIYYSQIVNDFQKGDIAEGYSVSREKKESFPLTVTSAQKNPTAFYLCASTPSWDSETQYFGPGTRLLVL.

The J gene is TRBJ1-1, the V gene TRBV6-5; TRBD1 matches 7 bases. J gave up 4 bases and V 8 bases, and 10 bases lay outside the gene matches. The CDR3 is 14 residues long. Germline V gene lookup returns CDR1 MNHEY and CDR2 SVGAGI. CDR3 sequence (DNA): TGTGCCAGCGGCGAACAGGGGAAGGGCACTGAAGCTTTCTTT. Residues: CASGEQGKGTEAFF.

This clone was seen more than once but under ten times. Other DNA sequences in the sample encode the same CDR3. The V gene is TRBV7-9, the J gene TRBJ1-5; TRBD1 matches 10 bases. Trimming removed 5 bases from V and 7 bases from J; junction bases left unmatched: 5. This CDR3 has 14 amino acids. CDR1 is SEHNR, CDR2 FQNEAQ, per germline (reference sequence). The CDR3 reads CASSLGQGGQPQHF. As DNA, the CDR3 is TGTGCCAGCAGCCTAGGACAGGGGGGACAGCCCCAGCATTTT.

The sample holds a few counts of this clone. This chain links TRBV5-1 with TRBJ2-7, with TRBD2 as a possible D gene (6 bases). The CDR3 extends over 15 amino acids. Germline CDR1 reads SGHRS; CDR2 reads YFSETQ. V was clipped by 0 bases and J by 0 bases, with 10 bases between them. This CDR3 reads CASSLGLVNSYEQYF. CDR3 sequence (DNA): TGCGCCAGCAGCTTGGGACTAGTGAACTCCTACGAGCAGTACTTC.

The CDR3: CASSRLQGAGDTQYF. The CDR3 DNA reads TGCGCCAGCAGTAGGCTGCAGGGGGCTGGGGATACGCAGTATTTT. The rearrangement joins TRBV5-1 to TRBJ2-3; 8 nucleotides match TRBD1. The CDR3 is 15 residues long. V shed 5 bases, J shed 6 bases, and the junction held 11 bases outside the gene matches. Germline assignment: CDR1 SGHRS and CDR2 YFSETQ.

The J gene is TRBJ2-2, the V gene TRBV5-4; 7 nucleotides match TRBD1. The CDR3 has 15 amino acids. Germline CDR1 is SGHNT and CDR2 is YYREEE (reference sequence). After removal of 2 bases from V and 7 bases from J, the junction contained 8 bases not matched to a gene. The DNA of the CDR3 is TGTGCCAGCAGCTTACGTGACAGGGTCGTCGGGGAGCTGTTTTTT. Translating it yields CASSLRDRVVGELFF. Filled out from reference TRBV5-4 and TRBJ2-2, the complete variable domain reads ETGVTQSPTHLIKTRGQQVTLRCSSQSGHNTVSWYQQALGQGPQFIFQYYREEENGRGNFPPRFSGLQFPNYSSELNVNALELDDSALYLCASSLRDRVVGELFFGEGSRLTVL.

A few counts support this clone. In DNA, the CDR3 is TGTGCCAGCAGCTTCGATGGAGGGCCCAACGTCCTGACTTTC. It specifies CASSFDGGPNVLTF. The chain links TRBV5-4 to TRBJ2-6; D is perhaps TRBD2 (6 bases). This CDR3 comprises 14 residues. V was cut by 2 bases and J by 8 bases, with 11 bases left in between. The germline CDR1 and CDR2 sequences are SGHNT and YYREEE (reference sequence).

A single count supports this clone. The V and J genes are TRBV7-9 and TRBJ2-2; D is undetermined. The CDR3 consists of 18 residues. Germline lookup yields CDR1 SEHNR and CDR2 FQNEAQ (reference sequence). V gave up 5 bases and J gave up 11 bases, with 30 bases separating them. This CDR3 reads CASSLSSPRPDSRRELFF. CDR3 coding DNA: TGTGCCAGCAGCCTGTCGTCGCCCCGTCCAGATTCCAGGCGTGAGCTGTTTTTT.

This chain connects TRBV7-6 to TRBJ2-3; 8 bases line up with TRBD1. The CDR3 consists of 14 residues. Germline CDR1 and CDR2: SGHVS and FNYEAQ. The trim removed 2 bases at V and 3 bases at J, leaving 1 base unmatched. The DNA of the CDR3 is TGTGCCAGCAGCTTAACAGGGGGGACAGATACGCAGTATTTT. Amino acids: CASSLTGGTDTQYF.

The chain couples TRBV5-6 to TRBJ2-3, with 7 bases matching TRBD1. With 0 bases clipped from V and 4 bases from J, the junction kept 5 bases outside the gene matches. Looked up from germline, CDR1 is SGHDT and CDR2 is YYEEEE. The CDR3 has 15 amino acids. The CDR3, as DNA: TGTGCCAGCAGCTTGGCCGGGACAGCCCCAGATACGCAGTATTTT. Its translation: CASSLAGTAPDTQYF.